Presented here are 9 T cell receptor beta chains from one specimen sequenced in a study of Ad26.COV2.S vaccination and SARS-CoV-2 variants. Treatment in this sample: around 19 received Ad26.COV2.S at low or high dose, single or two shots; about 5 received placebo; per-sample allocation not given. Samples came from day 63 after the first vaccine or placebo injection. The table came from immunoSEQ multiplex PCR; TCRdb's copy has only in-frame clones and leaves some out. This sample carries 350,000 to 500,000 clones, roughly 89% of them seen once, and the ten largest clones take approximately 2.5%. Sequencing used peripheral blood, obtained in a trial of Ad26.COV2.S vaccine versus placebo. These receptors came from a person between 18 and 65 years old who received the Ad26.COV2.S COVID-19 vaccine or a placebo.

For the CDR3, the DNA is TGTGCCAGTAGTATTACGGGGACCGCGGCGTTTTATGGCTACACCTTC. Amino acid sequence: CASSITGTAAFYGYTF. The chain uses TRBV19 and TRBJ1-2, with D possibly being TRBD1 (5 bases). Per germline, CDR1 LNHDA and CDR2 SQIVND (reference sequence). The germline V and J ends were trimmed by 3 bases and 5 bases, with 19 bases remaining between them. CDR3 length: 16 amino acids.

This chain uses TRBV5-8 with TRBJ2-3; maybe TRBD1 (5 bases). V lost 8 bases and J 3 bases, leaving 19 bases between the germline ends. Germline CDR1 is SGHTS and CDR2 is YDEGEE. CDR3 length equals 15 residues. The CDR3, as DNA: TGTGCCAGTCCTACCGCGACAGCTTTAACAGATACGCAGTATTTT. It encodes CASPTATALTDTQYF.

The V and J genes are TRBV5-1 and TRBJ1-1; D gene ambiguous. The CDR3 has 14 amino acids. Germline loops: CDR1 SGHRS, CDR2 YFSETQ. Trimming took 0 bases from V and 1 from J, leaving 7 bases between them. This chain's CDR3 is CASSLVWGNTEAFF. In DNA form, the CDR3 reads TGCGCCAGCAGCTTGGTATGGGGGAACACTGAAGCTTTCTTT.

The rearrangement uses TRBV20-1 and TRBJ2-3, with a possible D match to TRBD2 (6 bases). The germline V gene encodes CDR1 DFQATT and CDR2 SNEGSKA (reference sequence). V was clipped by 3 bases and J by 0 bases, with 10 bases between them. CDR3 length equals 14 residues. In DNA, the CDR3 is TGCAGTGCTAGTTGGAGCGGGAGCACAGATACGCAGTATTTT. It codes for CSASWSGSTDTQYF.

The CDR3 here is CASSGQIYEQYV. Written as DNA, the CDR3 is TGTGCCAGCAGCGGACAGATCTACGAGCAGTACGTC. The V gene is TRBV12-3 or TRBV12-4, the J gene TRBJ2-7; a possible D gene is TRBD1 (6 bases). Trimming left V 6 bases short and J 3 bases short, with 9 bases between. The CDR3 is 12 residues long.

The chain carries TRBV5-1 and TRBJ2-1; D is ambiguous. Germline values: CDR1 SGHRS, CDR2 YFSETQ. The CDR3 totals 14 residues. Trimming took 0 bases from V and 7 from J, leaving 11 bases between them. The CDR3 nucleotides read TGCGCCAGCAGCTTGGCCGCAGTGTATAATGAGCAGTTCTTC. It yields the protein CASSLAAVYNEQFF.

This clone has more than one count but fewer than ten. This rearrangement joins TRBV28 to TRBJ2-7; 9 bases line up with TRBD1. The junction had 7 bases not matched to a gene; V was cut back by 5 bases and J by 5 bases. The CDR3 has 14 residues. In germline, CDR1 is MDHEN, CDR2 SYDVKM. The CDR3 DNA follows: TGTGCCAGCAGTGGGGACAGGGCAGGGGACGAGCAGTACGTC. Protein sequence: CASSGDRAGDEQYV.

The chain has TRBV20-1 and TRBJ2-1; D is uncertain. The CDR3 runs 11 residues. V was clipped by 2 bases and J by 15 bases, with 14 bases between them. CDR1 and CDR2 (germline): DFQATT, SNEGSKA (reference sequence). The CDR3 nucleotides are TGCAGTGCTAGACTGCCGGCCCGGGTGTTCTTC. Amino acid sequence: CSARLPARVFF.

This chain joins TRBV4-3 and TRBJ2-7; 10 bases are a match to TRBD1. The germline CDR1 and CDR2 sequences are LGHNA and YSLEER. This CDR3 is 16 amino acids long. J was trimmed by 2 bases and V by 1 base; bases with no gene match: 5. CDR3 sequence: CASSQVPGQGTYEQYF. CDR3 DNA sequence: TGCGCCAGCAGCCAAGTACCGGGACAGGGGACCTACGAGCAGTACTTC.